These 14 T cell receptor beta chains were sequenced from one sample in a study of blood T cell repertoires in COVID-19. Clones were sequenced by immunoSEQ multiplex PCR, and TCRdb holds only the in-frame ones, with some missing. In the table there are about 70,000 clones, roughly nine tenths of which are singletons. The material sequenced was peripheral blood. The receptors here all came from a man aged 50 or older with acute or convalescent COVID-19.

The chain has TRBV7-2 and TRBJ1-1; no definite D call. V lost 3 bases to trimming and J lost 0 bases, with 11 bases between them. Germline CDR1 is SGHTA and CDR2 is FQGNSA. The CDR3 consists of 15 residues. This chain's CDR3 is CASSLTSPMNTEAFF. CDR3 sequence (DNA): TGTGCCAGCAGCTTGACAAGTCCCATGAACACTGAAGCTTTCTTT.

The V call is TRBV18, the J call TRBJ2-5; 8 bases agree with TRBD2. In germline, CDR1 is KGHSH, CDR2 LQKENI. The V and J ends lost 4 bases and 5 bases, in that order; junction bases with no gene match: 12. This CDR3 contains 16 residues. CDR3 sequence reads: CASSLTLAGPGETQYF. In DNA form, the CDR3 reads TGTGCCAGCTCACTGACTCTAGCGGGCCCGGGGGAGACCCAGTACTTC.

The rearrangement links TRBV14 to TRBJ2-2, with D maybe TRBD1 (5 bases). Trimming shortened V by 3 bases and J by 1 base, and 18 bases separated the two germline ends. Germline loops: CDR1 SGHDN, CDR2 FVKESK. The CDR3 extends over 18 amino acids. The DNA for the CDR3 is TGTGCCAGCAGCCATTACTCGGGTGCGACAGTGAACACCGGGGAGCTGTTTTTT. Its translation is CASSHYSGATVNTGELFF.

V is TRBV7-3 and J is TRBJ2-5, with 8 bases lining up with TRBD1. The CDR3 has 18 amino acids. V shed 1 base and J 3 bases; nucleotides not matched to a gene: 13. Germline values: CDR1 SGHTA, CDR2 FQGTGA. The CDR3 DNA is TGTGCCAGCAGCTTAATGGGCTCCGCGGGGACAGGCAAAGAGACCCAGTACTTC. Protein: CASSLMGSAGTGKETQYF. Complete variable domain (other parts from reference TRBV7-3 and TRBJ2-5): GAGVSQTPSNKVTEKGKYVELRCDPISGHTALYWYRQSLGQGPEFLIYFQGTGAADDSGLPNDRFFAVRPEGSVSTLKIQRTERGDSAVYLCASSLMGSAGTGKETQYFGPGTRLLVL.

The chain links TRBV7-2 to TRBJ2-6; no definite D call. The CDR3 contains 16 residues. Looked up from germline, CDR1 is SGHTA and CDR2 is FQGNSA. Trimming took 6 bases from V and 1 from J, leaving 13 bases between them. CDR3 DNA: TGTGCCAGCAGTTACCCGGGTTTTTCTGGGGCCAACGTCCTGACTTTC. It specifies CASSYPGFSGANVLTF.

J is TRBJ2-7 and V is TRBV27; 11 nucleotides line up with TRBD2. The CDR3 loop spans 17 amino acids. V lost 10 bases, J lost 1 base, and 15 bases stayed unmatched. CDR1 is MNHEY, CDR2 SMNVEV, per germline (reference sequence). In DNA form, the CDR3 reads TGTGCCACCATGAGGACATCGACTAGCGGGGTATCCTACGAGCAGTACGTC. Its translation: CATMRTSTSGVSYEQYV.

The chain employs TRBV27 and TRBJ2-3, with 8 bases fitting TRBD2. This CDR3 comprises 16 residues. The V segment lost 7 bases and the J segment 4 bases; nucleotides outside the gene matches: 13. The germline gives CDR1 MNHEY, CDR2 SMNVEV (reference sequence). The CDR3 nucleotides are TGTGCCAGCACCAACGTATACGCGGGAGGCCCAGATACGCAGTATTTT. Translating gives CASTNVYAGGPDTQYF.

The rearrangement links TRBV5-1 to TRBJ1-5; TRBD1 aligns across 9 bases. Germline V lookup: CDR1 SGHRS, CDR2 YFSETQ. V lost 4 bases, J lost 6 bases, and 8 bases stayed unmatched. There are 15 residues in the CDR3. CDR3 sequence (DNA): TGCGCCAGCAGCCCCGGGACAGGGATAGGTCAGCCCCAGCATTTT. Translating it yields CASSPGTGIGQPQHF.

In its sample, this clone was seen a few times. The chain recombines TRBV11-2 with TRBJ2-1, with a possible D match to TRBD1 (5 bases). Trimming cost V 3 bases and J 4 bases, with 10 bases left between them. This CDR3 is 14 amino acids long. Germline lookup yields CDR1 SGHAT and CDR2 FQNNGV. The CDR3 bases are TGTGCCAGCAGCTTCGCCAGGGATTACAATGAGCAGTTCTTC. Translated, it gives CASSFARDYNEQFF.

This sequence joins TRBV9 and TRBJ1-2, with 8 bases that match TRBD1. This CDR3 contains 15 residues. J was trimmed by 2 bases and V by 0 bases; bases with no gene match: 3. Germline assignment: CDR1 SGDLS and CDR2 YYNGEE. The chain's CDR3 is CASSVARDRNYGYTF. The CDR3 DNA reads TGTGCCAGCAGCGTAGCCCGGGACAGGAACTATGGCTACACCTTC.

The chain combines TRBV5-4 with TRBJ2-3; 7 nucleotides line up with TRBD2. The junction had 3 bases not matched to a gene; V was cut back by 0 bases and J by 2 bases. Germline-derived CDR1 and CDR2 are SGHNT and YYREEE (reference sequence). The CDR3 length is 15 residues. The CDR3 is CASSLGLADTDTQYF. The CDR3 region has the DNA TGTGCCAGCAGCTTGGGCCTAGCGGACACAGATACGCAGTATTTT.

The chain recombines TRBV28 with TRBJ1-2; 8 bases agree with TRBD1. Losses at the gene ends were 5 bases for V and 6 bases for J; bases not matched to a gene: 11. The germline V gene has CDR1 MDHEN and CDR2 SYDVKM. This CDR3 region has 15 residues. CDR3 loop: CASSHLDRDGNGYTF. The CDR3 nucleotides read TGTGCCAGCAGTCACTTGGACAGGGACGGAAATGGCTACACCTTC.

This chain uses TRBV3-1 (or the pseudogene TRBV3-2) with TRBJ2-3, with D uncertain. This CDR3 is built from 14 residues. Trimming removed 5 bases from V and 2 bases from J, with 11 bases in between. Germline CDR1 is LGHDT and CDR2 is YNNKEL (reference sequence). For the CDR3, the DNA is TGTGCCAGCAGCTCGGCGGCGGACACAGATACGCAGTATTTT. Translating gives CASSSAADTDTQYF.

This clone occurred a few times. The gene calls are TRBV27 and TRBJ1-2; D not certain. V was pared by 5 bases and J by 0 bases, with 13 bases between. The CDR3 is made up of 15 amino acids. Germline CDR1 and CDR2: MNHEY and SMNVEV (reference sequence). The CDR3 region is CASSLLREANYGYTF. The CDR3 DNA is TGTGCCAGCAGTCTCCTGAGGGAAGCTAACTATGGCTACACCTTC.